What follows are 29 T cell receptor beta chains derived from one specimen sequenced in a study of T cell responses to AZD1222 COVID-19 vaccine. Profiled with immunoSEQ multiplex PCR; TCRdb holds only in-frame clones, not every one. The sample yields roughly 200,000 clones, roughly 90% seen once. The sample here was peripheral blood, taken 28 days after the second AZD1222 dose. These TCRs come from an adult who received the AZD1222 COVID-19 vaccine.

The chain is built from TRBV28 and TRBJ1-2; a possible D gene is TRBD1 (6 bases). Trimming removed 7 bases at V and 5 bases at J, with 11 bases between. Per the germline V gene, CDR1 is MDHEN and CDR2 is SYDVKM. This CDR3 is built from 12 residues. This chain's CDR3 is CASTQGSYGYTF. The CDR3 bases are TGTGCCAGCACCCAGGGGTCTTATGGCTACACCTTC.

The CDR3 sequence is CATDRGQRETQYF. As DNA, the CDR3 is TGTGCCACGGACAGGGGGCAGAGAGAGACCCAGTACTTC. The rearrangement uses TRBV28 and TRBJ2-5; 11 bases map to TRBD1. The ends lost 10 bases at V and 4 bases at J; junction bases unmatched: 5. CDR1 and CDR2 from the germline V gene are MDHEN and SYDVKM. This CDR3 is built from 13 residues. The full variable domain, rest sourced from reference TRBV28 and TRBJ2-5, is DVKVTQSSRYLVKRTGEKVFLECVQDMDHENMFWYRQDPGLGLRLIYFSYDVKMKEKGDIPEGYSVSREKKERFSLILESASTNQTSMYLCATDRGQRETQYFGPGTRLLVL.

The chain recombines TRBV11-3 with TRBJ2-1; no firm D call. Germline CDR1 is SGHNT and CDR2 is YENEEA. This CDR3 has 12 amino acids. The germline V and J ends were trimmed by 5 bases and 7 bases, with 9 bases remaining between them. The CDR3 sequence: CASSPSGNEQFF. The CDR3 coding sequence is TGTGCCAGCAGCCCATCGGGTAATGAGCAGTTCTTC.

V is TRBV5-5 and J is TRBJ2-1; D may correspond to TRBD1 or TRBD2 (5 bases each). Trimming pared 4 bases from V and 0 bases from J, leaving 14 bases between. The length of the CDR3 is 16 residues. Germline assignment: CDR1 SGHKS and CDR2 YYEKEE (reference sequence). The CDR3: CASSGASGISYNEQFF. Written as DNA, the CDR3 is TGTGCCAGCAGCGGGGCCTCGGGGATCTCCTACAATGAGCAGTTCTTC.

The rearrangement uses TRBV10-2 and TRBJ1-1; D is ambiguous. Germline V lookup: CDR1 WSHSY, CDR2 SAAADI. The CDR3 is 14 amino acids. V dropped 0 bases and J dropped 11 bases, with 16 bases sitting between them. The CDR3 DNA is TGCGCCAGCAGTGAGTCGCTGGCAGGCGTTGAGGCTTTCTTT. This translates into CASSESLAGVEAFF.

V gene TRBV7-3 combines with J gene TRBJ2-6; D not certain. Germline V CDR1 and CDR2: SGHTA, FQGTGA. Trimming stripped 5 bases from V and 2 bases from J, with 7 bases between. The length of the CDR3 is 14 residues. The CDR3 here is CASSTTTGANVLTF. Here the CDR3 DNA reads TGTGCCAGCAGCACCACTACTGGGGCCAACGTCCTGACTTTC.

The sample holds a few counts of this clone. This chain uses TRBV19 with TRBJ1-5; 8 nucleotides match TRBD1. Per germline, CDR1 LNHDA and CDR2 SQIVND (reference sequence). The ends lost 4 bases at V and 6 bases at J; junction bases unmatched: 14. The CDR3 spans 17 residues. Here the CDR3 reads CASSTSETGGEGQPQHF. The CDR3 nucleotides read TGTGCCAGTAGTACCTCGGAAACAGGGGGTGAAGGTCAGCCCCAGCATTTT.

The CDR3 protein is CASSQFSVQGVGPQHF. CDR3 bases: TGTGCCAGCAGCCAATTCAGCGTTCAGGGGGTGGGGCCCCAGCATTTT. The J gene is TRBJ1-5, the V gene TRBV16; TRBD1 agrees at 7 bases. Unmatched junction bases numbered 12, after V lost 1 base and J lost 9 bases. Germline CDR1 is KGHSY and CDR2 is FQNENV. The CDR3 runs to 16 residues.

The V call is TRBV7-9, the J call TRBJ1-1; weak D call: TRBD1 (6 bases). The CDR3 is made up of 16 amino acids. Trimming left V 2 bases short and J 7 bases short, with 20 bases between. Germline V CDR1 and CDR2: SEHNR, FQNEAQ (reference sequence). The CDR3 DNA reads TGTGCCAGCAGCTTATGGTCGGGCAGGGGCTCTCGTGAAGCTTTCTTT. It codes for CASSLWSGRGSREAFF.

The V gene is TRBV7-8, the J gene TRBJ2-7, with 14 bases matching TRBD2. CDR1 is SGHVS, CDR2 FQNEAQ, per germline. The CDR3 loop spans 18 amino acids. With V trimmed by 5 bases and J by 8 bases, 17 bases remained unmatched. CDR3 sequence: CASSATIGTSGSRLQQYF. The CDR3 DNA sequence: TGTGCCAGCAGCGCCACAATCGGGACTAGCGGGAGCCGGTTGCAGCAGTACTTC. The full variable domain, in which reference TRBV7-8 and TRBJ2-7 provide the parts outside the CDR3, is GAGVSQSPRYKVAKRGQDVALRCDPISGHVSLFWYQQALGQGPEFLTYFQNEAQLDKSGLPSDRFFAERPEGSVSTLKIQRTQQEDSAVYLCASSATIGTSGSRLQQYFGPGTRLTVT.

Here the CDR3 DNA reads TGTGCCACCAGCAGGGACAGGGGTGAAAAACTGTTTTTT. Its protein product is CATSRDRGEKLFF. This chain links TRBV15 with TRBJ1-4, with 9 bases aligning to TRBD1. Trimming removed 3 bases from V and 7 bases from J; junction bases left unmatched: 0. Germline V gives CDR1 LNHNV, CDR2 YYDKDF (reference sequence). The CDR3 length is 13 residues. The full variable domain, in which reference TRBV15 and TRBJ1-4 provide the parts outside the CDR3, is DAMVIQNPRYQVTQFGKPVTLSCSQTLNHNVMYWYQQKSSQAPKLLFHYYDKDFNNEADTPDNFQSRRPNTSFCFLDIRSPGLGDTAMYLCATSRDRGEKLFFGSGTQLSVL.

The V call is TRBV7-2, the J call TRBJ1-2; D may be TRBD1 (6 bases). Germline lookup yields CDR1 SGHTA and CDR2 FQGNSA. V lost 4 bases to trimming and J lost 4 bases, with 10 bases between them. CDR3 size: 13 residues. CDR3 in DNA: TGTGCCAGCAGCTCTGGGACATTCTATGGCTACACCTTC. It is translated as CASSSGTFYGYTF.

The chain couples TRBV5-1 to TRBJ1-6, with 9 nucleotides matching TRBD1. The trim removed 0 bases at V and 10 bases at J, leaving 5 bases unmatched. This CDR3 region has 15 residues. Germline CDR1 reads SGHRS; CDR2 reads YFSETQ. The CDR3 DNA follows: TGCGCCAGCAGCTTGGATACAGGGGGCCGGTCACCCCTCCACTTT. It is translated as CASSLDTGGRSPLHF.

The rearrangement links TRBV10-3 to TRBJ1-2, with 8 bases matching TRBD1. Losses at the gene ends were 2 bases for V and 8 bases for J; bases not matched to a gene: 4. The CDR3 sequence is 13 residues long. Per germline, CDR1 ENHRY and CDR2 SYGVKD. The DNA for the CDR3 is TGTGCCATCAGTGAGGACAGGGGTTACGGCTACACCTTC. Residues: CAISEDRGYGYTF.

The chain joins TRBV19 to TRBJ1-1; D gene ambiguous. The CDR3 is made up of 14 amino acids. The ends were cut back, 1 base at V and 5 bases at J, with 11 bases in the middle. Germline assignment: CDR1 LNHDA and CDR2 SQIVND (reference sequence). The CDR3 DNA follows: TGTGCCAGTAGTATAGCCCTGTTGGGGACTGAAGCTTTCTTT. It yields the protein CASSIALLGTEAFF.

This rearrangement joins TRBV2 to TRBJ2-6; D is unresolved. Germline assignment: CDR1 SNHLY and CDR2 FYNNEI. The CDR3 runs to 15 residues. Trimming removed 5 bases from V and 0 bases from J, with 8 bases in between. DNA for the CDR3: TGTGCCAGCAGTTTTTTTCTCTCTGGGGCCAACGTCCTGACTTTC. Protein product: CASSFFLSGANVLTF.

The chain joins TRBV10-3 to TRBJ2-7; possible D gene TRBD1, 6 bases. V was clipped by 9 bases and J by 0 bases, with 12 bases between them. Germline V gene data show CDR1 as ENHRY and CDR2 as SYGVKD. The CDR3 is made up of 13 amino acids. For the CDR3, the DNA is TGTGCCATACGGACAGTATTCTCCTACGAGCAGTACTTC. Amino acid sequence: CAIRTVFSYEQYF.

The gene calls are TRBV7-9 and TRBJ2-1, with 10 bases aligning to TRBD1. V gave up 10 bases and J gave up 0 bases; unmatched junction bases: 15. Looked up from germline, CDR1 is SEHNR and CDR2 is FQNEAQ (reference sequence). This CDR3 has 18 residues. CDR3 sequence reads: CATNNPGQGTSSYNEQFF. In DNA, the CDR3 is TGTGCCACTAACAACCCGGGACAGGGGACCAGCTCCTACAATGAGCAGTTCTTC.

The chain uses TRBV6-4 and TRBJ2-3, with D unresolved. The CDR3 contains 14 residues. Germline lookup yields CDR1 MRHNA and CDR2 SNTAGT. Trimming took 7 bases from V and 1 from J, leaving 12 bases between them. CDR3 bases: TGTGCCAGCAAAATAGAACCAGGCACAGATACGCAGTATTTT. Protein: CASKIEPGTDTQYF.

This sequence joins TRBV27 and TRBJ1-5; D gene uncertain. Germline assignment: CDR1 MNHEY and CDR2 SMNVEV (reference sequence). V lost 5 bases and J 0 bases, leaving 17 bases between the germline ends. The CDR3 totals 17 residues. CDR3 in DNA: TGTGCCAGCAGTCCGGCACGGACGGCTTATAGCAATCAGCCCCAGCATTTT. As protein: CASSPARTAYSNQPQHF.

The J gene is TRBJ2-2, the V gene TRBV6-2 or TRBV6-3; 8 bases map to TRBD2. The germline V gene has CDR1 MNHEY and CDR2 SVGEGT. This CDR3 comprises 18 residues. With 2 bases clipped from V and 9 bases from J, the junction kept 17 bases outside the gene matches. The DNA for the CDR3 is TGTGCCAGCAGTTACAAACTCACTAGCGGATCCCATAGCCGGGAGCTGTTTTTT. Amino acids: CASSYKLTSGSHSRELFF.

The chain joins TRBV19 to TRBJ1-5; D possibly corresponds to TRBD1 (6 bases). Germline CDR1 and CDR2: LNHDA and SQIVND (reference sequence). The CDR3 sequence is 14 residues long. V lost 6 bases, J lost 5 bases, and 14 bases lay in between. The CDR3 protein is CASSRGQTYQPQHF. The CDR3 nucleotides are TGTGCCAGTAGCCGAGGACAGACTTATCAGCCCCAGCATTTT. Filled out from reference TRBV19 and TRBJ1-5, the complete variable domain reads DGGITQSPKYLFRKEGQNVTLSCEQNLNHDAMYWYRQDPGQGLRLIYYSQIVNDFQKGDIAEGYSVSREKKESFPLTVTSAQKNPTAFYLCASSRGQTYQPQHFGDGTRLSIL.

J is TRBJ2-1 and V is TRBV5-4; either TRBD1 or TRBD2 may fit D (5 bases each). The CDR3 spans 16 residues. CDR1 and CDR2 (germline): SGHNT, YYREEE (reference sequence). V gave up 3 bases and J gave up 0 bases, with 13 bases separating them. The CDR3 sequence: CASSYPGRRSYNEQFF. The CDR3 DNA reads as TGTGCCAGCAGCTATCCGGGACGCCGCTCCTACAATGAGCAGTTCTTC.

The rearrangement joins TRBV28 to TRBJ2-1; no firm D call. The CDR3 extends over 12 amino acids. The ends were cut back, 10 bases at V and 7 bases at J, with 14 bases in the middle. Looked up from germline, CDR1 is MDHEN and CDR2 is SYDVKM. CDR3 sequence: CATTGRLNEQFF. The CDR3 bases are TGTGCCACGACGGGTAGATTGAATGAGCAGTTCTTC.

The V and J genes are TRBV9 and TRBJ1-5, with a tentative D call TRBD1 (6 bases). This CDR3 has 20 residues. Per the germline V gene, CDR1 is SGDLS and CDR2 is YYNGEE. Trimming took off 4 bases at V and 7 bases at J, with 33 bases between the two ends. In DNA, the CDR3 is TGTGCCAGCAGCCCAACAACCCCAGGGAGCGGGGACACCGGGGGCCAGCCCCAGCATTTT. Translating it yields CASSPTTPGSGDTGGQPQHF.

CDR3 sequence: CASSLWVYEQYF. The CDR3 DNA sequence: TGTGCCAGCAGTTTATGGGTCTACGAGCAGTACTTC. The V gene is TRBV12-3 or TRBV12-4, the J gene TRBJ2-7; the D is unclear. CDR3 size: 12 residues. Trimming shortened V by 2 bases and J by 3 bases, and 5 bases separated the two germline ends.

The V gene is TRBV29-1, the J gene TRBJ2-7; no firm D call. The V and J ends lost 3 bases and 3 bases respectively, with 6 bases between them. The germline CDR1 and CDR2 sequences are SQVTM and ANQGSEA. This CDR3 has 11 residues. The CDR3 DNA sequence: TGCAGCGTTGAGTGGCGCTACGAGCAGTACTTC. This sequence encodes CSVEWRYEQYF.

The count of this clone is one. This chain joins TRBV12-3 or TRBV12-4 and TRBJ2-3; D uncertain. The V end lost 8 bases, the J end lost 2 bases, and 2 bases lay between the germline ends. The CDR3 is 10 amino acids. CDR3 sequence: CASATDTQYF. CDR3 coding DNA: TGTGCCAGCGCCACAGATACGCAGTATTTT.

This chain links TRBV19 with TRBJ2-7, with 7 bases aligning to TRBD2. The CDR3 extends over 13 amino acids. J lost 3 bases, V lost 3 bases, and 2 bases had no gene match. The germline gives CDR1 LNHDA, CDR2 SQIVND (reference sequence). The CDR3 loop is CASSIRGDYEQYF. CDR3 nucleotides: TGTGCCAGTAGTATCCGGGGGGACTACGAGCAGTACTTC. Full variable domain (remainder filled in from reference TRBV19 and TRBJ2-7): DGGITQSPKYLFRKEGQNVTLSCEQNLNHDAMYWYRQDPGQGLRLIYYSQIVNDFQKGDIAEGYSVSREKKESFPLTVTSAQKNPTAFYLCASSIRGDYEQYFGPGTRLTVT.